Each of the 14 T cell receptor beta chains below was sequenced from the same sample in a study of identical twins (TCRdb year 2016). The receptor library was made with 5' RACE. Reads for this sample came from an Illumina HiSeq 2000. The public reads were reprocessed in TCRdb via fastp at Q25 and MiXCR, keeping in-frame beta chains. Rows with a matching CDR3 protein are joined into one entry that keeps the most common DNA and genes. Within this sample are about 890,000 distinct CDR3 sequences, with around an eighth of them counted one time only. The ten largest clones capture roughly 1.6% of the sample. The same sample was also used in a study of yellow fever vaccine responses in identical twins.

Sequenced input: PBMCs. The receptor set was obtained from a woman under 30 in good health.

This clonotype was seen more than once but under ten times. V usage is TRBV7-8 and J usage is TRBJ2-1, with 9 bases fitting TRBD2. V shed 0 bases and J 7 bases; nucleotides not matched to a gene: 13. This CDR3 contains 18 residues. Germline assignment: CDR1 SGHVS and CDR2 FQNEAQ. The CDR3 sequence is CASSLAHSGGMMANEQFF. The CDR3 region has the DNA TGTGCCAGCAGCTTAGCACATAGCGGGGGTATGATGGCGAATGAGCAGTTCTTC.

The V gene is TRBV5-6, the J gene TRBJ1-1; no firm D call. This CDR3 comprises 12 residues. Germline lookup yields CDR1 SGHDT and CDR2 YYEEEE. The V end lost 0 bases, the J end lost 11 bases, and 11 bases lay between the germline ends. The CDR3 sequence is CASSLGRTAAFF. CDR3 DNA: TGTGCCAGCAGCTTGGGACGGACGGCCGCTTTCTTT. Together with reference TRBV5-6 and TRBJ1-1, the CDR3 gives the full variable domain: DAGVTQSPTHLIKTRGQQVTLRCSPKSGHDTVSWYQQALGQGPQFIFQYYEEEERQRGNFPDRFSGHQFPNYSSELNVNALLLGDSALYLCASSLGRTAAFFGQGTRLTVV.

The CDR3 DNA is TGTGCCAGCAGTGATCCAGGGGCCCTTTCCACAGATACGCAGTATTTT. Translating it yields CASSDPGALSTDTQYF. The rearrangement links TRBV12-3 or TRBV12-4 to TRBJ2-3; D perhaps matches TRBD1 (6 bases). The V gene lost 5 bases and the J gene lost 2 bases, with 17 bases spanning the gap. CDR3 length: 16 amino acids.

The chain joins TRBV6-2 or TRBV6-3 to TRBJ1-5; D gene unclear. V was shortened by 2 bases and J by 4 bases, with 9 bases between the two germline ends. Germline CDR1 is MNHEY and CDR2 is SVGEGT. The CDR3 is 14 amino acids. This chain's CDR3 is CASSYPAGNQPQHF. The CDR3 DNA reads TGTGCCAGCAGTTACCCTGCGGGGAATCAGCCCCAGCATTTT.

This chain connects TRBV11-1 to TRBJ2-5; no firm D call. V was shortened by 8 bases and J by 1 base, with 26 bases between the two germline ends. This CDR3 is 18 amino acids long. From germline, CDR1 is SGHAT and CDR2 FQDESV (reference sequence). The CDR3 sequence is CASPPRGRQAKGQETQYF. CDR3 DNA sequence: TGTGCCAGCCCCCCAAGAGGAAGACAAGCCAAAGGCCAAGAGACCCAGTACTTC.

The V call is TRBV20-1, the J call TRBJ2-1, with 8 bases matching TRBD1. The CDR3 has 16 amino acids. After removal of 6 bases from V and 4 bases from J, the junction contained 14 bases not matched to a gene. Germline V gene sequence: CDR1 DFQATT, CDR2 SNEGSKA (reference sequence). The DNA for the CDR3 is TGCAGTGCGAAATCCCTTCAGGGGGCCACTTACAATGAGCAGTTCTTC. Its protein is CSAKSLQGATYNEQFF.

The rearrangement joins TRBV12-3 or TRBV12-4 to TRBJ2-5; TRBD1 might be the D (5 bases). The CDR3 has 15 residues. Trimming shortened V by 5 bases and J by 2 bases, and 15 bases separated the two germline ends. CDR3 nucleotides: TGTGCCAGCAGTCACCCCCCGACAGCACAAGAGACCCAGTACTTC. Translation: CASSHPPTAQETQYF.

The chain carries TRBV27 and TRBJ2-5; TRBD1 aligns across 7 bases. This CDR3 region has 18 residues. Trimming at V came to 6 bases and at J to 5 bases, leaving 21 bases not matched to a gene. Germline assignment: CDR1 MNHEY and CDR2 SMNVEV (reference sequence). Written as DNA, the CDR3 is TGTGCCAGCAGCACCAGACCCCTTCGACAGGGTCTACTTGAGACCCAGTACTTC. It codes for CASSTRPLRQGLLETQYF.

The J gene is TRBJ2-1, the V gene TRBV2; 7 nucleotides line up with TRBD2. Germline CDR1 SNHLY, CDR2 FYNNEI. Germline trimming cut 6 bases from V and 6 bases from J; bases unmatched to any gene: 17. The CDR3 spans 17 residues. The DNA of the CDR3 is TGTGCCAGCAGCCAACTCCCGGGACTACCGGGAGGCAATGAGCAGTTCTTC. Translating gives CASSQLPGLPGGNEQFF.

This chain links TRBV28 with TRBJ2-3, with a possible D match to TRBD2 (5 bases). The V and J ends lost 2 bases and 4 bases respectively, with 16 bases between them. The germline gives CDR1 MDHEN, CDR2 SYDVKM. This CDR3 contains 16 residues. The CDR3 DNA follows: TGTGCCAGCAGTTTAGGCGGGCGGCCTAGGGCAGATACGCAGTATTTT. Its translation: CASSLGGRPRADTQYF.

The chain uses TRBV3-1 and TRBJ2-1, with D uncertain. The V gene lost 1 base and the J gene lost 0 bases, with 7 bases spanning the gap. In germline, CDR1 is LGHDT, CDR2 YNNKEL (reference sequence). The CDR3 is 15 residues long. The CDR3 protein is CASSQGHGSYNEQFF. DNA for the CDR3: TGTGCCAGCAGCCAAGGCCACGGCTCCTACAATGAGCAGTTCTTC.

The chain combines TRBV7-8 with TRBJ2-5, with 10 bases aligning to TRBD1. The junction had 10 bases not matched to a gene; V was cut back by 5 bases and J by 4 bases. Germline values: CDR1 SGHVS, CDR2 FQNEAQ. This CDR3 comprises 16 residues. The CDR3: CASSPRQGARAETQYF. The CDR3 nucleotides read TGTGCCAGCAGCCCTCGACAGGGGGCGCGAGCAGAGACCCAGTACTTC. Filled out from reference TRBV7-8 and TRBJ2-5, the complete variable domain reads GAGVSQSPRYKVAKRGQDVALRCDPISGHVSLFWYQQALGQGPEFLTYFQNEAQLDKSGLPSDRFFAERPEGSVSTLKIQRTQQEDSAVYLCASSPRQGARAETQYFGPGTRLLVL.

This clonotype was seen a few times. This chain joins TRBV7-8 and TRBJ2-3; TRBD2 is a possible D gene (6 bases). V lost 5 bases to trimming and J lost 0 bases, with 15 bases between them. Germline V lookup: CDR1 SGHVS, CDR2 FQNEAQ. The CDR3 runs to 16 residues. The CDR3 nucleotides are TGTGCCAGCAGCACCCCGGGCGGGGCTAGCACAGATACGCAGTATTTT. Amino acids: CASSTPGGASTDTQYF.

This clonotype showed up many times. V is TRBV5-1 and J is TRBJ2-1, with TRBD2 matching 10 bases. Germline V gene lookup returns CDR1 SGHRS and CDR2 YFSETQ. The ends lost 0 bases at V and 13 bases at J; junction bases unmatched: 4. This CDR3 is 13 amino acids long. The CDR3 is CASSLGLAGDQFF. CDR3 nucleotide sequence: TGCGCCAGCAGCTTGGGTCTAGCGGGAGATCAGTTCTTC.